This T cell receptor beta chain was recorded in a study of blood T cell repertoires in COVID-19. Study-level information: Acute-phase and convalescent COVID-19 samples originated in the United States, Italy and Spain.

Trimming took 6 bases from V and 2 from J, leaving 17 bases between them. This CDR3 spans 15 amino acids. The germline CDR1 and CDR2 sequences are MDHEN and SYDVKM. Under the authors' procedure: Estimation of nucleated cell counts relied on the amplification of reference gene primers. Using immunoSEQ multiplex PCR, the repertoire was profiled, and TCRdb retains in-frame clones only, with some absent. V and J calls and clone size are given by that table; D and trimming were obtained from the DNA. This table has 310,000 or so clones, around 90% appearing once. Clinical history as reported by participants underpinned cohort assignment. The recovered donors of Cohort 3 showed two negative PCRs, clearance, or symptom resolution.

The chain uses TRBV28 and TRBJ2-7, with D possibly matching TRBD2 (6 bases). The specimen sequenced was PBMCs or T cells enriched from blood (not recorded which). The origin of this receptor is a woman aged 40 to 50 who had recovered from COVID-19. The CDR3 region has the DNA TGTGCCAGCAGCCCCGGCCGGGGGTGGCCCTACGAGCAGTACTTC. This gives the protein CASSPGRGWPYEQYF.